This paragraph reports one T cell receptor (beta chain). This entry belongs to a study of blood T cell repertoires in COVID-19. Here immunoSEQ multiplex PCR was the method, and the copy in TCRdb shows in-frame clones only, minus some. This table holds about 250,000 clones, approximately 88% found once. The Seattle patients joined while their infection was active and were tracked longitudinally afterward. The CDR3 is 16 amino acids. Germline V gives CDR1 SGHRS, CDR2 YFSETQ. Germline trimming cut 4 bases from V and 4 bases from J; bases unmatched to any gene: 4. This chain connects TRBV5-1 to TRBJ2-3; 15 bases agree with TRBD2. The sample comprised peripheral blood. This TCR derives from a woman aged 25 to 45 with COVID-19, enrolled during active disease. CDR3 sequence: CASSPRTSGRADTQYF. CDR3 nucleotide sequence: TGCGCCAGCAGCCCCCGGACTAGCGGGAGGGCAGATACGCAGTATTTT.